The sequence of this TCR beta chain was determined in a study of T-cell memory formation after mild COVID-19. Background on the study: The TCR clusters were mostly specific to one donor.

Employing constant-segment primers, 5'RACE generated TCR alpha and TCR beta cDNA libraries bearing sample barcodes and UMIs. One entry per CDR3 protein results from TCRdb running MiXCR on the 5' RACE reads. The top ten clones hold 20% to 25% of a sample with 300,000 to 400,000 distinct CDR3 sequences, 10% to 15% of them seen once. Study conclusions and caveats: The study found contracting CD4+ clones mainly in CM and EM and contracting CD8+ clones in EMRA. Contracting clones from day 15 to 85 had balanced CD4/CD8; later expanders favoured CD4+.

The CDR3 totals 15 residues. V lost 1 base, J lost 7 bases, and 17 bases lay in between. Germline lookup yields CDR1 SGHRS and CDR2 YFSETQ. This clonotype was seen repeatedly, ten times or more. The target antigen is unknown. The TCR comes from a man aged 18 to 30 who had mild COVID-19 (a few samples of this study predate the infection). Cell type and time point are not known. The sample consisted of PBMCs or a T cell subset sorted from them (not recorded which). The chain has TRBV5-1 and TRBJ1-2; the D gene is possibly TRBD1 (6 bases). The CDR3: CASSLNRDTYSGYTF. The DNA of the CDR3 is TGCGCCAGCAGCTTGAACCGGGACACATACTCTGGCTACACCTTC.